This T cell receptor beta chain appears in the sequencing data of a study of neurological immune-mediated disorders. The CDR3 contains 14 residues. The V end was cut by 5 bases, the J end by 7 bases, with 15 bases between. Described time point: technical triplicate 2. Every sequencing run generated in excess of 170 million TCR-beta sequences. These sequences covered 15-18 subjects. One entry per CDR3 protein results from TCRdb running MiXCR on the 5' RACE reads. The table records about 55,000 distinct CDR3 sequences, approximately 25% of them present only once. The chain combines TRBV12-3 or TRBV12-4 with TRBJ1-5; the D gene is possibly TRBD1 (5 bases). The sample consisted of PBMCs. This TCR came from a man between 60 and 75 years old with HTLV-1-associated myelopathy (HAM/TSP). For the CDR3, the DNA is TGTGCCAGCAGTCCTGACAGAAAGGGGCAGCCCCAGCATTTT. As protein: CASSPDRKGQPQHF.